Listed below are T cell receptor beta chains from one sample, sequenced in a study of sequential checkpoint blockade in melanoma. Clones were sequenced by immunoSEQ multiplex PCR, and TCRdb holds only the in-frame ones, with some missing. The sample includes some 2,000 clones, about 30% of them seen just once. The source was tumor tissue (inferred from file names), collected from a patient given nivolumab and ipilimumab in sequence. The receptors were gathered from a human donor with melanoma. The CDR3 runs from the conserved cysteine through the conserved F or W. D genes are given only for firm matches. Expanded clones get a size class; other rows say once, few or many, or leave the size out.

>TRBJ2-2|-|TRBD1|TRBV10-2|15
TGCGCCAGCAGTGAAGGACAGGGGGCAACCGGGGAGCTGTTTTTT
CASSEGQGATGELFF
>TRBJ1-3|few|-|TRBV9|16
TGTGCCAGCAGCCGTTCCCAAGGAAGCTCTGGAAACACCATATATTTT
CASSRSQGSSGNTIYF
>TRBJ2-5|medium-sized|-|TRBV11-3|14
TGTGCCAGCAGCGTATACCGGGGGCAAGAGACCCAGTACTTC
CASSVYRGQETQYF
>TRBJ1-2|-|-|TRBV19|13
TGTGCCAGTAGTATCAACGGGAACTATGGCTACACCTTC
CASSINGNYGYTF
>TRBJ2-6|-|-|TRBV1|16
TGCGCCAGCGGACCGGGACTAGCGACCGGGGCCAACGTCCTGACTTTC
CASGPGLATGANVLTF
>TRBJ2-2|-|TRBD2|TRBV6-8|16
TGTGCCAGCAGTTTCAGCGGGGGGCCGAACACCGGGGAGCTGTTTTTT
CASSFSGGPNTGELFF
>TRBJ2-2|few|-|TRBV6-8|14
TGTGCCAGCAGAGGACGTGAGAACACCGGGGAGCTGTTTTTT
CASRGRENTGELFF
>TRBJ1-2|-|-|TRBV6-7|13
TGTGCCAGCAGTCACAGGACGGACTATGGCTACACCTTC
CASSHRTDYGYTF
>TRBJ1-1|-|-|TRBV25-1|15
TGTGCCAGCAGTGAAACAGATCGGTTCCGGACTGAAGCTTTCTTT
CASSETDRFRTEAFF
>TRBJ1-1|once|-|TRBV14|13
TGTGCCAGCAGCCAAGTCGCCGACACTGAAGCTTTCTTT
CASSQVADTEAFF
>TRBJ2-2|medium-sized|TRBD2|TRBV9|19
TGTGCCAGCAGCCCCAGATCTGGGACTAGCGGGGGGGCCGCCGGGGAGCTGTTTTTT
CASSPRSGTSGGAAGELFF
>TRBJ2-1|few|TRBD1|TRBV11-3|15
TGTGCCAGCAGCCCACAGGGGGCGGGCTACAATGAGCAGTTCTTC
CASSPQGAGYNEQFF
>TRBJ2-6|-|-|TRBV19|16
TGTGCCAGTATCGGCAGGGGTATCACTGGGGCCAACGTCCTGACTTTC
CASIGRGITGANVLTF
>TRBJ1-3|-|TRBD1|TRBV28|16
TGTGCCAGCAGTGGCCCGGGACAGGGGGCTGGAAACACCATATATTTT
CASSGPGQGAGNTIYF
>TRBJ1-4|-|-|TRBV29-1|14
TGCAGCGTTGAAGAGGGGGGGACTAATGAAAAACTGTTTTTT
CSVEEGGTNEKLFF
>TRBJ1-2|few|-|TRBV6-7|12
TGTGCCAGCAGGGGCAGTGGCTATGGCTACACCTTC
CASRGSGYGYTF
>TRBJ2-1|large|TRBD2|TRBV6-8|15
TGTGCCAGCAGTTCAGCGGGGGGGCCGGGAAATGAGCAGTTCTTC
CASSSAGGPGNEQFF
>TRBJ2-5|-|-|TRBV25-1|13
TGTGCCAGCAGTGACCCTCGGCTCGAGACCCAGTACTTC
CASSDPRLETQYF
>TRBJ2-3|-|-|TRBV6-7|11
TGTGCCAGCAGTTACCGGCGGGCGCAGTATTTT
CASSYRRAQYF
>TRBJ1-2|-|TRBD1|TRBV19|11
TGTGCCAGTCGGACAGGGCATGGCTACACCTTC
CASRTGHGYTF
>TRBJ2-2|once|-|TRBV6-7|11
TGTGCCAGCAGTCCCACCGGGGAGCTGTTTTTT
CASSPTGELFF
>TRBJ1-5|few|-|TRBV11-3|17
TGTGCCAGCAGCCCGAACCAGGGTGGTAATAGCAATCAGCCCCAGCATTTT
CASSPNQGGNSNQPQHF
>TRBJ1-1|-|-|TRBV12-5|11
TGTGCCAGCACCCAGCGGGCGAGTGCTTTCTTT
CASTQRASAFF
>TRBJ1-5|medium-sized|-|TRBV11-3|14
TGTGCCAGCAGTACCTTGACAGCGAATCAGCCCCAGCATTTT
CASSTLTANQPQHF
>TRBJ2-2|-|-|TRBV6-8|14
TGTGCCAGCAGTTCCGTACAGAAGACCGGGGAGCTGTTTTTT
CASSSVQKTGELFF